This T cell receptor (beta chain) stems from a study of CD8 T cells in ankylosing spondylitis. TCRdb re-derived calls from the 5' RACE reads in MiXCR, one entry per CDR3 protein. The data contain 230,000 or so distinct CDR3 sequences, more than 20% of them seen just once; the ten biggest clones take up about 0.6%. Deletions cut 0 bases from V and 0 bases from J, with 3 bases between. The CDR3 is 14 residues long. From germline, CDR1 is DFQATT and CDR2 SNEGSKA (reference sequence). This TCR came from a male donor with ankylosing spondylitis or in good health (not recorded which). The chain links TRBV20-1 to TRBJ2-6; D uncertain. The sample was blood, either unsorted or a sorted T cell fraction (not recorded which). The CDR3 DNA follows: TGCAGTGCTAGAGAGGCCTCTGGGGCCAACGTCCTGACTTTC. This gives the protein CSAREASGANVLTF.